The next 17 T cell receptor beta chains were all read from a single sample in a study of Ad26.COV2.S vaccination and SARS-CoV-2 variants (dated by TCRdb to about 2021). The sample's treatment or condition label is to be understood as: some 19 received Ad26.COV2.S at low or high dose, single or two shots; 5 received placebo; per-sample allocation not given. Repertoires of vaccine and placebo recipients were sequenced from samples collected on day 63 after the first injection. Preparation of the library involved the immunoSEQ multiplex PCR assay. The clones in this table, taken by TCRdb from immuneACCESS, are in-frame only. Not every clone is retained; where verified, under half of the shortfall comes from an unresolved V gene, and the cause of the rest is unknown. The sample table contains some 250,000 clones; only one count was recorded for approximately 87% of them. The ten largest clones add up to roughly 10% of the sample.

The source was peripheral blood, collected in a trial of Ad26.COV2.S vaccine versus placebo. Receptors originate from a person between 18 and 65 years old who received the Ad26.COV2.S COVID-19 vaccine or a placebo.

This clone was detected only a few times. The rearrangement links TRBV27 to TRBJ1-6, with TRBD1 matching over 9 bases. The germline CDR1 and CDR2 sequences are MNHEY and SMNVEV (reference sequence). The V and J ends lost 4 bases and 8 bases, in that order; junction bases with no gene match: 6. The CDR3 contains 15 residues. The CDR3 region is CASSWEGQGDSPLHF. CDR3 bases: TGTGCCAGCAGTTGGGAGGGACAGGGAGATTCACCCCTCCACTTT.

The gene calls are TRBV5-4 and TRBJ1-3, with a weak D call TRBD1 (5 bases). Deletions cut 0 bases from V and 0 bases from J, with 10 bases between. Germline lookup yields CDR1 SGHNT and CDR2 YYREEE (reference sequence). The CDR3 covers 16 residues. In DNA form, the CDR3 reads TGTGCCAGCAGCTTGGCGGGGCGAGGCTCTGGAAACACCATATATTTT. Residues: CASSLAGRGSGNTIYF.

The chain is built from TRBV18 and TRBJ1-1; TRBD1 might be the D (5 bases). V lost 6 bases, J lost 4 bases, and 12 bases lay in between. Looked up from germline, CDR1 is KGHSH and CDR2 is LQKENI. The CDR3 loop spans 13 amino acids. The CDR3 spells CASSTRAFTEAFF. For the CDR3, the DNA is TGTGCCAGCTCCACCAGGGCCTTCACTGAAGCTTTCTTT.

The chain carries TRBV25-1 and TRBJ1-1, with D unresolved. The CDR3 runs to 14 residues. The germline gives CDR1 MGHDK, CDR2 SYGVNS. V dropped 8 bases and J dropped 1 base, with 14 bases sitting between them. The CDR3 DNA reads TGTGCCAGCTCGTCCCGGTTGGCGAACACTGAAGCTTTCTTT. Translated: CASSSRLANTEAFF. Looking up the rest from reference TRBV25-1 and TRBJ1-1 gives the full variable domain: EADIYQTPRYLVIGTGKKITLECSQTMGHDKMYWYQQDPGMELHLIHYSYGVNSTEKGDLSSESTVSRIRTEHFPLTLESARPSHTSQYLCASSSRLANTEAFFGQGTRLTVV.

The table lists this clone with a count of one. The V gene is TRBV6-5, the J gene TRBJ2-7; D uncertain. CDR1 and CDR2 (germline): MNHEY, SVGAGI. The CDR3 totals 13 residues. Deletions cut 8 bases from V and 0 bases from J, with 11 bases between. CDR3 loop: CASRTASSYEQYF. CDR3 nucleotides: TGTGCCAGCCGAACAGCTAGCTCCTACGAGCAGTACTTC.

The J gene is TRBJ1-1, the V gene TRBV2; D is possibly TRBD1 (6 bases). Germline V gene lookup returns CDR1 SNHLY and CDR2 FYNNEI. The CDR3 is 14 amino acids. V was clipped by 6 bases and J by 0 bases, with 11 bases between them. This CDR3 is CASSPGELNTEAFF. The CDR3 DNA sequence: TGTGCCAGCAGCCCAGGGGAATTGAACACTGAAGCTTTCTTT.

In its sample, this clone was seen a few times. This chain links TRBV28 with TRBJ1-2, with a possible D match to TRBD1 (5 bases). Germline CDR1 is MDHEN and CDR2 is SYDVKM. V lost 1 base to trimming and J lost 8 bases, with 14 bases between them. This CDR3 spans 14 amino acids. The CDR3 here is CASSLSQGGSGYTF. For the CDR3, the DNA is TGTGCCAGCAGTTTATCGCAGGGAGGGAGCGGCTACACCTTC.

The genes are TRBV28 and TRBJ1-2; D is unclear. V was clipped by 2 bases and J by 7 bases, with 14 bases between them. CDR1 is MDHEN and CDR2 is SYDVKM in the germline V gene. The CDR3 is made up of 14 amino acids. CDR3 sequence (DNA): TGTGCCAGCAGTTTAAGCCCGGCCCCGGGTGGCTACACCTTC. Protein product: CASSLSPAPGGYTF.

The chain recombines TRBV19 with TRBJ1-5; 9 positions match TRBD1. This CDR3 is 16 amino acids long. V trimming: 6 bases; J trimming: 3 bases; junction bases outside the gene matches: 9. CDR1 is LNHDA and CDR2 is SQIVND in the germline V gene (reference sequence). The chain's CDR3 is CASREQGQGLNQPQHF. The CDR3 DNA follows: TGTGCCAGTAGGGAGCAAGGACAGGGGCTCAATCAGCCCCAGCATTTT.

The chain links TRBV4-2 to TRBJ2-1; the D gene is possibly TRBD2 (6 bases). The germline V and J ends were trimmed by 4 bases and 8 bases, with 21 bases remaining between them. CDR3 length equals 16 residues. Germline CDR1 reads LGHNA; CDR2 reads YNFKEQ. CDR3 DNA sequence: TGTGCCAGCAGCCTCGGCCCCGGGGGAGTTCGCGATGAGCAGTTCTTC. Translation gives CASSLGPGGVRDEQFF.

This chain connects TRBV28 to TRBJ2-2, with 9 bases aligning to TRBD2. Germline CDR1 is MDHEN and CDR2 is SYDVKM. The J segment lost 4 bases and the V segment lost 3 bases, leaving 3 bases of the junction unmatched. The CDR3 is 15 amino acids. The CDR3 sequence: CASSFGGRGTGELFF. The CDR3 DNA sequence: TGTGCCAGCAGTTTTGGCGGGAGGGGCACCGGGGAGCTGTTTTTT. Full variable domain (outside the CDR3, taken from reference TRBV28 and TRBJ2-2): DVKVTQSSRYLVKRTGEKVFLECVQDMDHENMFWYRQDPGLGLRLIYFSYDVKMKEKGDIPEGYSVSREKKERFSLILESASTNQTSMYLCASSFGGRGTGELFFGEGSRLTVL.

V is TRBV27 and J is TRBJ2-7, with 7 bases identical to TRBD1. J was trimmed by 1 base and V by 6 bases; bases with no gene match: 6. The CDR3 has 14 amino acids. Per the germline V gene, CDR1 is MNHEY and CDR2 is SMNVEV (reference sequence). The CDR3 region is CASRPPGQSYEQYF. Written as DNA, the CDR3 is TGTGCCAGCAGGCCTCCGGGACAGTCCTACGAGCAGTACTTC.

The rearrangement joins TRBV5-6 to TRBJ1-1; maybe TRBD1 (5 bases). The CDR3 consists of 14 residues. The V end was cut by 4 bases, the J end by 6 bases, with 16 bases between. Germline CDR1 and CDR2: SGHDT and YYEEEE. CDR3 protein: CASSRRGVGAEAFF. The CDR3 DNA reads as TGTGCCAGCAGCCGGCGGGGGGTTGGGGCTGAAGCTTTCTTT.

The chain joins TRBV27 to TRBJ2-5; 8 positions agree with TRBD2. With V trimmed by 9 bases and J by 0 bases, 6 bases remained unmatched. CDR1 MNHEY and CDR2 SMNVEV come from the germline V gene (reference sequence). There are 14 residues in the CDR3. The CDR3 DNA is TGTGCCAGTCACCCTAGCGGGCACCAAGAGACCCAGTACTTC. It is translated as CASHPSGHQETQYF.

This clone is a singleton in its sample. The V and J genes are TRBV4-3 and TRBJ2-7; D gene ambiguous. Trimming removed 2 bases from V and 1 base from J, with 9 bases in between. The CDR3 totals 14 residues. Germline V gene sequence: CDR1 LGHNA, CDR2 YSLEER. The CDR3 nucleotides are TGCGCCAGCAGCCAAACTGTCCGTTCCTACGAGCAGTACTTC. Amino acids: CASSQTVRSYEQYF.

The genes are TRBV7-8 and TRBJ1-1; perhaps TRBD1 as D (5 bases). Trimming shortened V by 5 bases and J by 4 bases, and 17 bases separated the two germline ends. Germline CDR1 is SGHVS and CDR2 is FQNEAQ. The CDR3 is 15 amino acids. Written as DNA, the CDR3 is TGTGCCAGCAGCGTAGATAGGGTGGGGGGCACTGAAGCTTTCTTT. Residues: CASSVDRVGGTEAFF.

CDR3 loop: CASSRADTQYF. The CDR3, as DNA: TGTGCCAGCTCTAGGGCAGATACGCAGTATTTT. This chain links TRBV28 with TRBJ2-3, with D hard to call. Deletions cut 8 bases from V and 4 bases from J, with 7 bases between. The CDR3 length is 11 residues. Per germline, CDR1 MDHEN and CDR2 SYDVKM.